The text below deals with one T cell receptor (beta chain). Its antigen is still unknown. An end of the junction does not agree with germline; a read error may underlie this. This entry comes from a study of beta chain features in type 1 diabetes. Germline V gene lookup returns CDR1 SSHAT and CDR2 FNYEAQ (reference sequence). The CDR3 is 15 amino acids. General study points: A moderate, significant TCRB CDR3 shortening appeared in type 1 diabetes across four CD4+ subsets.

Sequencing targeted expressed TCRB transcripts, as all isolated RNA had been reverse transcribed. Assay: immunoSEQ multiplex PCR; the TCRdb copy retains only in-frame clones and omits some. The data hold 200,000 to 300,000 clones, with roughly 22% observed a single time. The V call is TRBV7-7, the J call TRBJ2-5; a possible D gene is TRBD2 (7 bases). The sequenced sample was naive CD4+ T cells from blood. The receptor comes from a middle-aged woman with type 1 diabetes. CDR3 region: CASSPRGGPEETQYF. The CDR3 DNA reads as TGTGCTAGCAGCCCAAGGGGGGGCCCGGAGGAGACCCAGTACTTC.